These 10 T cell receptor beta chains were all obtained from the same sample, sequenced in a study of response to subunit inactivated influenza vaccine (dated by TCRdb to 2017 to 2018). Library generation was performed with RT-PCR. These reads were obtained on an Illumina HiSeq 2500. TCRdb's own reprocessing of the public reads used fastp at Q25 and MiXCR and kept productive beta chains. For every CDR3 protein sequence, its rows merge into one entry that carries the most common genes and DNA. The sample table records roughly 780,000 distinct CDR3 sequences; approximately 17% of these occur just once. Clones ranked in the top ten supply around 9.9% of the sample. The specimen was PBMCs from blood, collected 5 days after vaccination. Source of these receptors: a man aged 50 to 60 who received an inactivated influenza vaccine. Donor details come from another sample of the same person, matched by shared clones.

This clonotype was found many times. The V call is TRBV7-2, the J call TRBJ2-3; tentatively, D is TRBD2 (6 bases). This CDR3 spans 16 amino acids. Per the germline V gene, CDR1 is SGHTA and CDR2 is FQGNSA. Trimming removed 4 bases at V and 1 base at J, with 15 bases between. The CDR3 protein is CASSSGASEGTDTQYF. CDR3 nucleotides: TGTGCCAGCAGCTCGGGCGCTAGCGAGGGCACAGATACGCAGTATTTT.

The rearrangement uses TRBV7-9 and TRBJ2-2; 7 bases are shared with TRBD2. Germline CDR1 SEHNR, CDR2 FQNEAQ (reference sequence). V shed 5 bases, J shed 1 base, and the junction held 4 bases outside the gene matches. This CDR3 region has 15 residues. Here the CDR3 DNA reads TGTGCCAGCAGCATTGGCGGGGGGAACACCGGGGAGCTGTTTTTT. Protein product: CASSIGGGNTGELFF.

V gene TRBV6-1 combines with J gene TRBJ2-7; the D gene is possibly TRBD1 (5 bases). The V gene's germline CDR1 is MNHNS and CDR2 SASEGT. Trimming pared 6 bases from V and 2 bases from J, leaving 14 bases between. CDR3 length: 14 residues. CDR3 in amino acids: CASRVRGWAYEQYF. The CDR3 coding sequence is TGTGCCAGCAGAGTAAGGGGATGGGCCTACGAGCAGTACTTC.

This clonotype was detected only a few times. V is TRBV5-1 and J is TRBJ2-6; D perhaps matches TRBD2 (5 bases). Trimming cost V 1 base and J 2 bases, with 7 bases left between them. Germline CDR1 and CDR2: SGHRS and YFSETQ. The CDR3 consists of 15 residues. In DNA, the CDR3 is TGCGCCAGCAGCTTGATGGAGGCTGGGGCCAACGTCCTGACTTTC. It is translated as CASSLMEAGANVLTF.

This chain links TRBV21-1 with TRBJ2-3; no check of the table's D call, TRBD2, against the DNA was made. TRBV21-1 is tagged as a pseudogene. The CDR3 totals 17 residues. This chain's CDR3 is CASSNDCRWRAGDTQYF. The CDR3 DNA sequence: TGTGCCAGCAGCAATGACTGCAGGTGGAGGGCTGGAGATACGCAGTATTTT.

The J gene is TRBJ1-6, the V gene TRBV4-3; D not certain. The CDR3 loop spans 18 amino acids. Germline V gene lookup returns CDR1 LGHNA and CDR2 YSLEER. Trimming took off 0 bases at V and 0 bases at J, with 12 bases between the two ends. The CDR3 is CASSQDPPVGSYNSPLHF. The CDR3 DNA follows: TGCGCCAGCAGCCAAGATCCTCCCGTTGGCTCCTATAATTCACCCCTCCACTTT.

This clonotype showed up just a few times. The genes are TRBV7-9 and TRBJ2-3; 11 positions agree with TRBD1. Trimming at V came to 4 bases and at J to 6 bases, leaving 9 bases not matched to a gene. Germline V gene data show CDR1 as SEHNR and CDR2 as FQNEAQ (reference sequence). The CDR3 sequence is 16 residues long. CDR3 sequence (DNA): TGTGCCAGCAGCTACCCGGGACAGGGGGAGACGGATACGCAGTATTTT. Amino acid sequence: CASSYPGQGETDTQYF. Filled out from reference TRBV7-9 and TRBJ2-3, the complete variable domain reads DTGVSQNPRHKITKRGQNVTFRCDPISEHNRLYWYRQTLGQGPEFLTYFQNEAQLEKSRLLSDRFSAERPKGSFSTLEIQRTEQGDSAMYLCASSYPGQGETDTQYFGPGTRLTVL.

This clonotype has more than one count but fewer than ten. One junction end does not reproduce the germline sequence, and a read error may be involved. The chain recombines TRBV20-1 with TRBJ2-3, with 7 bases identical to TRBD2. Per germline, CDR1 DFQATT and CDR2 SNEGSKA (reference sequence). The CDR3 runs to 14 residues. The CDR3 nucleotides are TGTAGTTCCCGGAGCGGGGCTAGGACAGATACGCAGTATTTT. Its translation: CSSRSGARTDTQYF.

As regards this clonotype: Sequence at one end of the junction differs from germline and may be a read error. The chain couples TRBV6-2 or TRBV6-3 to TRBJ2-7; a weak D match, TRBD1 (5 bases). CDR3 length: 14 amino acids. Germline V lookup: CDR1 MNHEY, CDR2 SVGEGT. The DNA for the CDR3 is TGTGCCAGCAGTTACGTAGGGGCCCACTACGAGCAGTATTTC. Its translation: CASSYVGAHYEQYF.

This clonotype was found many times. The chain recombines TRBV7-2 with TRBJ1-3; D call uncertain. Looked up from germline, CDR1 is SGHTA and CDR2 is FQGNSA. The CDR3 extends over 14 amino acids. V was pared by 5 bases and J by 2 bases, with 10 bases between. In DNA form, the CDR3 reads TGTGCCAGCAGCCCGGGGAGAGCTGGAAACACCATATATTTT. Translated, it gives CASSPGRAGNTIYF.